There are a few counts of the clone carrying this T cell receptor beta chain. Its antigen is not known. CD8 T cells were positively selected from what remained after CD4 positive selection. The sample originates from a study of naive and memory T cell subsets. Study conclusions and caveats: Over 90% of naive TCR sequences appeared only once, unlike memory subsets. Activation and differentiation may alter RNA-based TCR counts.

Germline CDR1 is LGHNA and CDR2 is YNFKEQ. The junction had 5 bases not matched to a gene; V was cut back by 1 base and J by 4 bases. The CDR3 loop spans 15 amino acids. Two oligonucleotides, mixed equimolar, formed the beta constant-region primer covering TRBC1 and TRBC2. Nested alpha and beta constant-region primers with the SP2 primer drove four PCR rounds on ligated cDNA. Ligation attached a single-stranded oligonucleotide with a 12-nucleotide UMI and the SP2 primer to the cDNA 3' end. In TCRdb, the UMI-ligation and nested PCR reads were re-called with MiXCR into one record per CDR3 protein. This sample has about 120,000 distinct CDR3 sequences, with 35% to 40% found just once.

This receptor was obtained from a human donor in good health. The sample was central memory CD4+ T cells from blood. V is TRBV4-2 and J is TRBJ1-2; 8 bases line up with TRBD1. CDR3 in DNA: TGTGCCAGCAGCCAAGCGGCAGGGGGCGCCTATGGCTACACCTTC. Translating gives CASSQAAGGAYGYTF.